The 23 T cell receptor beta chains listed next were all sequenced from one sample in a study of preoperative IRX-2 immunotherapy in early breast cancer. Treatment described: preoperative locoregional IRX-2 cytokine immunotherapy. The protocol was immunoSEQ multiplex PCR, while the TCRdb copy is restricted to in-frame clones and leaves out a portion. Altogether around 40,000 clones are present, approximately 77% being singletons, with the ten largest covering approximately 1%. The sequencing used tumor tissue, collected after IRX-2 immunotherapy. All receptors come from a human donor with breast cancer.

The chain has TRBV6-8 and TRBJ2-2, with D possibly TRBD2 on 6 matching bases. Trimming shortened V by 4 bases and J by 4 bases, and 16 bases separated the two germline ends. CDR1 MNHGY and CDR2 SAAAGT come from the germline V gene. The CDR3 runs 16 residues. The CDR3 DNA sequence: TGTGCCAGCAGTTCCCCAGGAGGGGCCAGCACCGGGGAGCTGTTTTTT. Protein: CASSSPGGASTGELFF.

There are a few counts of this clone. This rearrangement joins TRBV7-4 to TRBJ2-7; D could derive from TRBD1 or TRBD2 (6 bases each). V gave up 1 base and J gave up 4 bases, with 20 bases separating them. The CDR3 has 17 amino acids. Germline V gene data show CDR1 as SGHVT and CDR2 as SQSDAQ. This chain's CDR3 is CASSLGSTGRWVYEQYF. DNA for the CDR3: TGTGCCAGCAGCTTAGGGTCCACAGGGAGGTGGGTTTACGAGCAGTACTTC.

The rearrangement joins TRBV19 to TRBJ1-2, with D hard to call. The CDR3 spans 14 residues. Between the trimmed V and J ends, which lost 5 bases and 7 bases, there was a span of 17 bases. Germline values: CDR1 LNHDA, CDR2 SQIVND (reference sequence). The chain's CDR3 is CASSHREGRSGYTF. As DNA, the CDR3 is TGTGCCAGTAGTCACCGGGAGGGTAGATCTGGCTACACCTTC.

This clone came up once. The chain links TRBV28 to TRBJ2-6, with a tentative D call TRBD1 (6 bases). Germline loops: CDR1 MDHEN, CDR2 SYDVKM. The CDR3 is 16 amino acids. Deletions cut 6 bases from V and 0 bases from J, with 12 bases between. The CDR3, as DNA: TGTGCCAGCAGAGACAGGCCGTTCTCTGGGGCCAACGTCCTGACTTTC. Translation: CASRDRPFSGANVLTF.

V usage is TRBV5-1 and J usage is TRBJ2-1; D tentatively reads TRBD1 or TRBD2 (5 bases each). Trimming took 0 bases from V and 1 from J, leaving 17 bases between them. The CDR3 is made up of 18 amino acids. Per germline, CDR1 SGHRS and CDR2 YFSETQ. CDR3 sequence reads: CASSLAPTGTGSYNEQFF. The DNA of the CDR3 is TGCGCCAGCAGCTTGGCTCCGACTGGGACCGGGTCCTACAATGAGCAGTTCTTC.

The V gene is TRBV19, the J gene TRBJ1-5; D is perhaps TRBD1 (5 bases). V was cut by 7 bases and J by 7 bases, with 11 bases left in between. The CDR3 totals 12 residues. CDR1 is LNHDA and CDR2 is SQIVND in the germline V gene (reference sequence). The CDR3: CASTGAGQPQHF. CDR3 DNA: TGTGCCAGTACTGGGGCAGGGCAGCCCCAGCATTTT.

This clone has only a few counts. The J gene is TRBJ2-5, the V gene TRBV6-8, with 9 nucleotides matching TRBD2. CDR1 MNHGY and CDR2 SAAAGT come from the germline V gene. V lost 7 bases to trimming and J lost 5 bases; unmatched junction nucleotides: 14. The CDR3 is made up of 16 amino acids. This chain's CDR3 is CASTLARGGGTETQYF. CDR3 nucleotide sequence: TGTGCCAGCACCCTCGCGCGGGGGGGAGGGACGGAGACCCAGTACTTC.

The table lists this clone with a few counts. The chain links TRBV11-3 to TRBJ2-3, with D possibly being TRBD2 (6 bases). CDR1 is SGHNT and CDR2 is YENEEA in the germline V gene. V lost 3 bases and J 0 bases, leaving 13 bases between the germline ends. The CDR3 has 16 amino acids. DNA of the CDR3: TGTGCCAGCAGCTTGGGGGGATCTTCTAGCACAGATACGCAGTATTTT. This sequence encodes CASSLGGSSSTDTQYF.

The CDR3 DNA is TGTGCCAGCAGCCCGACAGCTCAAGGGGGCAATGAAAAACTGTTTTTT. Its protein product is CASSPTAQGGNEKLFF. The gene calls are TRBV11-1 and TRBJ1-4; 7 bases line up with TRBD1. Trimming cost V 5 bases and J 5 bases; bases outside gene matches: 11. The germline CDR1 and CDR2 sequences are SGHAT and FQDESV (reference sequence). This CDR3 has 16 amino acids.

CDR3 in DNA: TGCGCCAGCAGTGAACCAGGGATGAACTATGGCTACACCTTC. Its translation: CASSEPGMNYGYTF. The rearrangement joins TRBV10-2 to TRBJ1-2; D is perhaps TRBD1 (5 bases). Trimming removed 3 bases from V and 2 bases from J, with 10 bases in between. From germline, CDR1 is WSHSY and CDR2 SAAADI. The CDR3 is 14 residues long.

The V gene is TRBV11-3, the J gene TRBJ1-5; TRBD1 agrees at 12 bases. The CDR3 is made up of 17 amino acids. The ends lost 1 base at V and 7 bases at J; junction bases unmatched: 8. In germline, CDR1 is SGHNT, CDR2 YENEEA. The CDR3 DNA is TGTGCCAGCAGCTTAGGGGGACAGGGGGCTATTGCGCAGCCCCAGCATTTT. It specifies CASSLGGQGAIAQPQHF. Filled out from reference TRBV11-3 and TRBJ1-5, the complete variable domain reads EAGVVQSPRYKIIEKKQPVAFWCNPISGHNTLYWYLQNLGQGPELLIRYENEEAVDDSQLPKDRFSAERLKGVDSTLKIQPAELGDSAVYLCASSLGGQGAIAQPQHFGDGTRLSIL.

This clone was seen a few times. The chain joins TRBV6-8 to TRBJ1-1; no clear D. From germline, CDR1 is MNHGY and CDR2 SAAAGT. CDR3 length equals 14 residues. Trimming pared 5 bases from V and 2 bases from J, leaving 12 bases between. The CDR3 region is CASSIEVGNTEAFF. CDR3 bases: TGTGCCAGCAGTATCGAGGTCGGAAACACTGAAGCTTTCTTT.

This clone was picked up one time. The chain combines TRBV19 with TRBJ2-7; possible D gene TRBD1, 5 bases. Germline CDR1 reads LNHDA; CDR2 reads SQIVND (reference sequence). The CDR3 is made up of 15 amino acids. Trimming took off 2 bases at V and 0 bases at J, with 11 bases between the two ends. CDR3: CASSISLRVSYEQYF. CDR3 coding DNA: TGTGCCAGTAGTATATCCCTCAGGGTCTCCTACGAGCAGTACTTC.

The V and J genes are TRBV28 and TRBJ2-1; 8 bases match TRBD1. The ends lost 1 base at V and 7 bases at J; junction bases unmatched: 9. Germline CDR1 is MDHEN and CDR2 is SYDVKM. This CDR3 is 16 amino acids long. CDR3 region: CASSLLGQGATNEQFF. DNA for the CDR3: TGTGCCAGCAGTTTATTAGGTCAGGGGGCCACAAATGAGCAGTTCTTC.

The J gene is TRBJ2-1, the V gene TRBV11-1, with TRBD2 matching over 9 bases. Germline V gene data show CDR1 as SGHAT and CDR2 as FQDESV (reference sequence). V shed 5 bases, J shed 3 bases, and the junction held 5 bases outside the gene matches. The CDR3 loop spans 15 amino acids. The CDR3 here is CASSRWTSDYNEQFF. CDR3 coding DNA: TGTGCCAGCAGCCGCTGGACTAGCGACTACAATGAGCAGTTCTTC.

This CDR3 reads CASLGGSYNSPLHF. The DNA of the CDR3 is TGTGCCAGCCTCGGGGGCTCCTATAATTCACCCCTCCACTTT. The chain employs TRBV19 and TRBJ1-6; a weak D match, TRBD1 (5 bases). CDR3 length: 14 residues. Germline V lookup: CDR1 LNHDA, CDR2 SQIVND (reference sequence). V was shortened by 9 bases and J by 0 bases, with 9 bases between the two germline ends.

CDR3 sequence: CASSFSNYEQYF. The CDR3 DNA sequence: TGTGCCAGCAGTTTCTCCAATTACGAGCAGTACTTC. The genes are TRBV28 and TRBJ2-7; D unresolved. Between the trimmed V and J ends, which lost 3 bases and 4 bases, there was a span of 7 bases. This CDR3 spans 12 amino acids. In germline, CDR1 is MDHEN, CDR2 SYDVKM.

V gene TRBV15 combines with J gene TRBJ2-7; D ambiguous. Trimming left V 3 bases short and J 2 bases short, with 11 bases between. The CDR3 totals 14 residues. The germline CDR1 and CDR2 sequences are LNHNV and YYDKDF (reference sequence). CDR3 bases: TGTGCCACCAGCAGGACGACTTCCACCTACGAGCAGTACTTC. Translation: CATSRTTSTYEQYF.

In nucleotides, the CDR3 is TGCGCCAGCAGCGATGTAACAGGGAGTGACGAGACCCAGTACTTC. Translated, it gives CASSDVTGSDETQYF. The chain employs TRBV5-1 and TRBJ2-5; the D gene is possibly TRBD1 (6 bases). The CDR3 is 15 residues long. CDR1 SGHRS and CDR2 YFSETQ come from the germline V gene. V dropped 4 bases and J dropped 5 bases, with 18 bases sitting between them. The variable domain in full, with the rest retrieved from reference TRBV5-1 and TRBJ2-5, is KAGVTQTPRYLIKTRGQQVTLSCSPISGHRSVSWYQQTPGQGLQFLFEYFSETQRNKGNFPGRFSGRQFSNSRSEMNVSTLELGDSALYLCASSDVTGSDETQYFGPGTRLLVL.

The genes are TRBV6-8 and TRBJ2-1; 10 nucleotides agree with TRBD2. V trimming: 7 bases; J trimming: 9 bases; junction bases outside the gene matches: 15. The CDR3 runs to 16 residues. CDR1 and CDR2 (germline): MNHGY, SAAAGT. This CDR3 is CASTKEPGLAKSEQFF. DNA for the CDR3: TGTGCCAGCACCAAAGAACCGGGACTAGCGAAGAGTGAGCAGTTCTTC.

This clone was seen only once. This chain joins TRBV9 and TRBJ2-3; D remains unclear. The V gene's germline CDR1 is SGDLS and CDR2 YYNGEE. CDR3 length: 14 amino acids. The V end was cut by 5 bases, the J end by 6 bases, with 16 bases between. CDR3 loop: CASSEGRSLDTQYF. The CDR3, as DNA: TGTGCCAGCAGTGAAGGTCGGTCCCTGGATACGCAGTATTTT.

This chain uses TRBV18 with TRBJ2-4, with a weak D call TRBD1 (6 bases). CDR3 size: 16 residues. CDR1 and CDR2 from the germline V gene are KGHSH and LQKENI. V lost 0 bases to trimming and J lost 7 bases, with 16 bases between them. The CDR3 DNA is TGTGCCAGCTCACCACCTCGGACAGCCGCGGGCAACATTCAGTACTTC. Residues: CASSPPRTAAGNIQYF. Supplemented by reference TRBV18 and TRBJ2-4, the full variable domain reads NAGVMQNPRHLVRRRGQEARLRCSPMKGHSHVYWYRQLPEEGLKFMVYLQKENIIDESGMPKERFSAEFPKEGPSILRIQQVVRGDSAAYFCASSPPRTAAGNIQYFGAGTRLSVL.

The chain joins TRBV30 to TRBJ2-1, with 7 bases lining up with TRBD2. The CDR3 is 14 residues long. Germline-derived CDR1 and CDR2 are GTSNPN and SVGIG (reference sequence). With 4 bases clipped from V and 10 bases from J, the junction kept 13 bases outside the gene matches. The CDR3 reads CAWNKKAGLDEQFF. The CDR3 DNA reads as TGTGCCTGGAATAAGAAAGCGGGGCTAGACGAGCAGTTCTTC. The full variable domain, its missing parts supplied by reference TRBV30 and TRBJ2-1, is SQTIHQWPATLVQPVGSPLSLECTVEGTSNPNLYWYRQAAGRGLQLLFYSVGIGQISSEVPQNLSASRPQDRQFILSSKKLLLSDSGFYLCAWNKKAGLDEQFFGPGTRLTVL.